This TCR beta chain appears in the sequencing data of a study of memory CD4+ T cells and cytomegalovirus serostatus. Study summary: Of the healthy Belgian adults, 9 were CMV seropositive and 20 to 30 seronegative.

The protocol was immunoSEQ multiplex PCR, while the TCRdb copy is restricted to in-frame clones and leaves out a portion. The sample carries about 92,000 clones, about four fifths recorded once. Single viable CD3+CD4+CD8-CD45RO+ cells were sorted as the memory CD4+ T cells. Total CD4+ T cells were enriched by CD4 positive selection. Between the trimmed V and J ends, which lost 1 base and 3 bases, there was a span of 11 bases. The CDR3 spans 15 residues. Germline values: CDR1 MNHEY, CDR2 SVGAGI. The J gene is TRBJ2-3, the V gene TRBV6-5; possibly TRBD1 for D (6 bases). The TCR comes from an adult in good health and CMV-seropositive. Sequencing input: memory CD4+ T cells from blood. The CDR3 region has the DNA TGTGCCAGCAGTTACTATGGCAGGGGAACAGATACGCAGTATTTT. This sequence encodes CASSYYGRGTDTQYF.